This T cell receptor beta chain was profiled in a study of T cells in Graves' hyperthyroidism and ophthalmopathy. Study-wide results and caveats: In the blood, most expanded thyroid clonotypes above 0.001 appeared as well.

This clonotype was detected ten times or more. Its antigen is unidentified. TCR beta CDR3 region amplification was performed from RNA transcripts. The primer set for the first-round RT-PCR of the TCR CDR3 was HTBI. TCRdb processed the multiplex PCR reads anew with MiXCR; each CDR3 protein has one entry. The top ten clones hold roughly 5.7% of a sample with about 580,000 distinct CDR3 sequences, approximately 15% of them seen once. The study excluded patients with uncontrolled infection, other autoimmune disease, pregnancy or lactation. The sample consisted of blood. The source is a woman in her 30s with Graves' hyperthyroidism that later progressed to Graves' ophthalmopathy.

CDR3 in amino acids: CSAGEPTDEQYF. Here the CDR3 DNA reads TGCAGTGCTGGGGAACCGACAGACGAGCAGTACTTC. The rearrangement uses TRBV20-1 and TRBJ2-7, with D perhaps TRBD1 (5 bases). Germline CDR1 and CDR2: DFQATT and SNEGSKA (reference sequence). V lost 5 bases and J 5 bases, leaving 13 bases between the germline ends. The length of the CDR3 is 12 residues.